These T cell receptor beta chains were read from a single sample in a study of blood T cell repertoires in COVID-19. Repertoires were generated with immunoSEQ multiplex PCR, while TCRdb's copy carries only in-frame clones and drops some. Counted here are roughly 78,000 clones, more than 75% occurring once; the ten biggest clones make up 1.9%. The sample taken for sequencing was peripheral blood. The source is a woman aged 55-69 years with acute or convalescent COVID-19. CDR3s include the opening cysteine and the closing phenylalanine or tryptophan. The D gene is left open where the match is weak. Size is omitted from some rows. Given values are once, few, many or a class for expanded clones.

abundance | j_gene | v_gene | d_gene | CDR3nt | CDR3aa
NA | TRBJ1-5 | TRBV11-2 | TRBD1 | TGTGCCAGCAGCCCAGGGACAGCTAATCAGCCCCAGCATTTT | CASSPGTANQPQHF
few | TRBJ2-7 | TRBV27 | TRBD2 | TGTGCCAGCATGGGGCTAGCGGGAGGGCCCCCCTACGAGCAGTACTTC | CASMGLAGGPPYEQYF
NA | TRBJ2-7 | TRBV5-4 | NA | TGTGCCAGCAAGCCCGAGAGACATACCCCGGGAGAGCAGTACTTC | CASKPERHTPGEQYF
NA | TRBJ2-3 | TRBV7-2 | NA | TGTGCCAGCAGCCCGGACAGTTTGGGCACAGATACGCAGTATTTT | CASSPDSLGTDTQYF
once | TRBJ2-2 | TRBV24-1 | TRBD1 | TGTGCCACCAGTGATTCGGGACAGGGTTGGACCGGGGAGCTGTTTTTT | CATSDSGQGWTGELFF
NA | TRBJ2-1 | TRBV7-2 | NA | TGTGCCAGCAGCCCCGTCTACTACTACAATGAGCAGTTCTTC | CASSPVYYYNEQFF
NA | TRBJ2-7 | TRBV4-3 | TRBD1 | TGCGCCAGCAGCCAAGGGGGACAGGGCTACGAGCAGTACTTC | CASSQGGQGYEQYF
NA | TRBJ2-1 | TRBV27 | TRBD2 | TGTGCCAGCAGTTTCAATAGCGGGACAAAGGGGGGCAATGAGCAGTTCTTC | CASSFNSGTKGGNEQFF
NA | TRBJ1-1 | TRBV5-5 | NA | TGTGCCAGCAGCCCCTTTCCGCGGGACACTGAAGCTTTCTTT | CASSPFPRDTEAFF
NA | TRBJ2-7 | TRBV29-1 | TRBD2 | TGCAGCGCCGGGGGGATGTCTTCCTACGAGCAGTACTTC | CSAGGMSSYEQYF
NA | TRBJ1-4 | TRBV5-6 | NA | TGTGCCAGCAGAAGATGGCGTAGACAGTCAACTAATGAAAAACTGTTTTTT | CASRRWRRQSTNEKLFF
few | TRBJ2-2 | TRBV28 | TRBD1 | TGTGCCAGCAGCCAGGGACAGGGGGTAAGGGAGCTGTTTTTT | CASSQGQGVRELFF
NA | TRBJ1-1 | TRBV18 | NA | TGTGCCAGCTCACTCAGAGAGGGTGAAGCTTTCTTT | CASSLREGEAFF
once | TRBJ2-2 | TRBV28 | NA | TGTGCCAGCACCGGGAGTGCGAACACCGGGGAGCTGTTTTTT | CASTGSANTGELFF
NA | TRBJ2-7 | TRBV4-3 | TRBD2 | TGCGCCAGCAGCGCGTGGAGAACTAGCGGGGGGCCCTCGGAGGTTGGGTACGAGCAGTACTTC | CASSAWRTSGGPSEVGYEQYF
NA | TRBJ1-4 | TRBV7-2 | TRBD1 | TGTGCCAGCAGCTCGACCAGGGGGCCTAATGAAAAACTGTTTTTT | CASSSTRGPNEKLFF
NA | TRBJ1-5 | TRBV5-1 | NA | TGCGCCAGCAGCTTGTCAGGGGATCAGCCCCAGCATTTT | CASSLSGDQPQHF
NA | TRBJ2-3 | TRBV27 | NA | TGTGCCAGCAGTTTAGGGGCCGCTTTAGATACGCAGTATTTT | CASSLGAALDTQYF
few | TRBJ1-2 | TRBV28 | NA | TGTGCCAGCAGGGGGGTGGGACTTAACTATGGCTACACCTTC | CASRGVGLNYGYTF
once | TRBJ2-1 | TRBV28 | TRBD2 | TGTGCCAGCAGTCCCGGACTAGCGGGAGTTTCATACAATGAGCAGTTCTTC | CASSPGLAGVSYNEQFF
NA | TRBJ2-7 | TRBV5-5 | NA | TGTGCCAGCAGCCCCGGACAATCCCTCTCCTACGAGCAGTACTTC | CASSPGQSLSYEQYF
NA | TRBJ1-1 | TRBV25-1 | TRBD1 | TGTGCCAGCAGTGAGGGGACAGGAGTCATGAACACTGAAGCTTTCTTT | CASSEGTGVMNTEAFF
once | TRBJ2-7 | TRBV15 | TRBD2 | TGTGCCACCAGCTCCCGCGGACTAGCGGGAGGGCGGTACGAGCAGTACTTC | CATSSRGLAGGRYEQYF
NA | TRBJ1-2 | TRBV12-3/TRBV12-4 | NA | TGTGCCAGCACGGGGGGGGATCCCGGCTACACCTTC | CASTGGDPGYTF
NA | TRBJ1-1 | TRBV19 | NA | TGTGCCAGTAGATCACAGCCGAACACTGAAGCTTTCTTT | CASRSQPNTEAFF
NA | TRBJ1-3 | TRBV28 | NA | TGTGCCAGCGAGGACAGTTCTGGAAACACCATATATTTT | CASEDSSGNTIYF
NA | TRBJ1-1 | TRBV2 | NA | TGTGCCAGCAGGGCGACAGCTGACACTGAAGCTTTCTTT | CASRATADTEAFF
NA | TRBJ1-2 | TRBV28 | NA | TGTGCCAGCAGTTTAGGGGCTCCAGATGGCTACACCTTC | CASSLGAPDGYTF
NA | TRBJ1-1 | TRBV10-3 | NA | TGTGCCATCAGTGCGGGTACCACGTCCGAAGCTTTCTTT | CAISAGTTSEAFF
NA | TRBJ2-7 | TRBV11-2 | NA | TGTGCCAGCAGCTTAGGGTCAGATATCTACGAGCAGTACTTC | CASSLGSDIYEQYF
NA | TRBJ2-1 | TRBV5-1 | TRBD1 | TGCGCCAGCAGCTTGGCCGGACAGGCCACAACCTACAATGAGCAGTTCTTC | CASSLAGQATTYNEQFF
NA | TRBJ2-7 | TRBV7-9 | NA | TGTGCCAGCAGCTTAGTGTCCCCGGGGGAGCAGTACTTC | CASSLVSPGEQYF
few | TRBJ2-4 | TRBV28 | TRBD1 | TGTGCCAGCAGTTTCCCTAGGACAGGGGAAATAAACATTCAGTACTTC | CASSFPRTGEINIQYF
NA | TRBJ2-7 | TRBV9 | NA | TGTGCCAGCAGCGTAGCCGCGGAGTCTTCCTACGAGCAGTACTTC | CASSVAAESSYEQYF
few | TRBJ2-5 | TRBV2 | NA | TGTGCCAGCAACACAGGCTACCAAGAGACCCAGTACTTC | CASNTGYQETQYF
NA | TRBJ2-2 | TRBV4-1 | NA | TGCGCCAGCAGCCTTAGATCACGGGGACATATCACCGGGGAGCTGTTTTTT | CASSLRSRGHITGELFF
NA | TRBJ2-7 | TRBV28 | TRBD1 | TGTGCCAGCAGTTCCCCGGGTGGTACGGGACAGGGGGCGGACGAGCAGTACTTC | CASSSPGGTGQGADEQYF
NA | TRBJ2-7 | TRBV5-4 | NA | TGTGCCAGCAGCTTGGTAGATTCCTACGAGCAGTACTTC | CASSLVDSYEQYF
NA | TRBJ1-1 | TRBV7-3 | TRBD1 | TGTGCCAGCAGCCTAGGACAGGTGGCTGAAGCTTTCTTT | CASSLGQVAEAFF
once | TRBJ1-1 | TRBV19 | NA | TGTGCCAGTAGTATAGATGGGGGGTCAGGAGACATGAACACTGAAGCTTTCTTT | CASSIDGGSGDMNTEAFF
NA | TRBJ2-7 | TRBV28 | NA | TGTGCCAGCAGTCAGCACAGGGTACCCTACGAGCAGTACTTC | CASSQHRVPYEQYF